This T cell receptor beta chain appears in the sequencing data of a study of siplizumab effects on memory and regulatory T cells (dated by TCRdb to between 2019 and 2020). Context from the whole study: The study examined how the anti-CD2 antibody siplizumab affects alloreactive T-cell subsets in allogeneic mixed lymphocyte reactions built from human PBMCs. Here is what the overall study found, with its caveats: No functional confirmation was obtained for the suppressive function of proliferating Tregs from siplizumab cultures. Because sequences at frequencies below about 10^-5 were poorly captured, only a minor fraction of alloreactive clones could be mapped back to unstimulated subsets. Among mappable alloreactive CD4+ clones, the Treg-derived fraction averaged approximately 69% with siplizumab versus 25% to 30% in control reactions. Unstimulated naive T cells appeared to be more diverse than memory T cells, and naive cells seemed to make a substantial contribution to the alloresponse. Roughly 80-95% of proliferating CD4+ or CD8+ clones could not be assigned a naive or memory phenotype. Siplizumab significantly reduced the cumulative frequency of alloreactive sequences traceable to unstimulated CD4+ memory T cells.

As for this clone: Its antigen is currently not known. The record has no base qualities; no much larger clone is one base away.

From the cysteine through the phenylalanine, the CDR3 covers 17 amino acids. The retained sequence is limited to the CDR3, 51 bases, with the frame set at the first base. Trimming takes 11 bases off V and 8 bases off J; junction bases not matched to a gene: 20. Sequences LNHDA (CDR1) and SQIVND (CDR2) are obtained from the germline V gene (reference sequence). Sorted unstimulated T cells, along with proliferating T cells recovered from mixed lymphocyte reactions, underwent TCRbeta CDR3 sequencing. Fresh whole blood from about 11 HLA-typed healthy donors was used as the source from which PBMCs were isolated. To map where alloreactive clones came from, unstimulated CD4+ non-regulatory T cells were FACS-sorted. Library construction relied on the immunoSEQ multiplex PCR assay. The deep sequencing platform assayed about 10^5 TCR templates per sample. Genomic DNA extracted from sorted T cells was used for TCRbeta CDR3 sequencing. From the authors' description of their analysis: The R programming language was used for clonal analysis of the TCRbeta CDR3 data. Unstimulated samples were compared with post-reaction CFSE-low samples to define alloreactive CD4+ and CD8+ clones. Regulatory or non-regulatory origin of alloreactive CD4+ clones was assigned by matching sequences to the sorted unstimulated Treg and non-Treg repertoires. TCRdb stores this immuneACCESS table with in-frame sequences only. Part of the clones is absent; in the studies checked, under half of the shortfall reflects unresolved V genes, and no reason is known for the rest. V and J calls and clone size are given by that table; D and trimming were obtained from the DNA. The sample table contains over 80,000 clones; only one count was recorded for about 94% of them. Together, the top ten hold 1% to 1.5% of the sample.

Specimen: non-Treg CD4+ T cells sorted from blood. In light of the paper, this sample's cell subset or site label describes: FACS-sorted unstimulated CD4+ non-regulatory T cells. The receptor was derived from a human donor in good health. This chain joins TRBV19 to TRBJ2-3; a stretch of 12 junction bases matches TRBD2. The nucleotide sequence is TGTGCCGCATCAAGGACAGGGGGACTAGCGGGCGGAACTACGCAGTATTTT. It translates to CAASRTGGLAGGTTQYF.